Listed below are T cell receptor beta chains from one sample, sequenced in a study of T cell repertoires in cytomegalovirus infection. Via MiXCR, TCRdb re-called the reads, giving one row per CDR3 protein. The table lists roughly 600,000 distinct CDR3 sequences, 20% to 25% of them singletons, with 6.5% to 10% in the top ten. The sample taken for sequencing was CD8+ T cells from PBMCs. The origin of the receptors is a human donor in good health (CMV status not recorded). Some clones in this sample may be carry-over from other donors' samples. The CDR3 runs from the conserved cysteine through the conserved F or W. Fields, in order: D gene, V gene, J gene, clone size, CDR3 DNA, CDR3 protein. The D gene is left open where the match is weak. A row's size may be missing; if present it is once, few, many or a size class.

D gene: NA; V gene: TRBV6-5; J gene: TRBJ2-1; clone size: NA; CDR3 DNA: TGTGCCAGCAGTCTCCGGGACGAGTACAATGAGCAGTTCTTC; CDR3 protein: CASSLRDEYNEQFF
D gene: NA; V gene: TRBV7-9; J gene: TRBJ1-3; clone size: few; CDR3 DNA: TGTGCCAGCAGCTTAGAATGGGCTATCGGAAACACCATATATTTT; CDR3 protein: CASSLEWAIGNTIYF
D gene: NA; V gene: TRBV20-1; J gene: TRBJ2-1; clone size: once; CDR3 DNA: TGCAGTGCTAGGGGTCTAGCCCCCACCTACAATGAGCAGTTCTTC; CDR3 protein: CSARGLAPTYNEQFF
D gene: TRBD2; V gene: TRBV7-8; J gene: TRBJ2-3; clone size: many; CDR3 DNA: TGTGCCAGCTACTGGAGCGGGGGAGCCACAGATACGCAGTATTTT; CDR3 protein: CASYWSGGATDTQYF
D gene: NA; V gene: TRBV20-1; J gene: TRBJ1-2; clone size: NA; CDR3 DNA: TGCAGTGCTAGAGATGCGGGGGATTATGGCTACACCTTC; CDR3 protein: CSARDAGDYGYTF
D gene: NA; V gene: TRBV19; J gene: TRBJ1-1; clone size: few; CDR3 DNA: TGTGCCAGTAGTATTGCAGGGAGTTTGGAAGCTTTCTTT; CDR3 protein: CASSIAGSLEAFF
D gene: NA; V gene: TRBV7-2; J gene: TRBJ1-4; clone size: many; CDR3 DNA: TGTGCCAGCAGCTTAAGGGGACAAATTAATGAAAAACTGTTTTTT; CDR3 protein: CASSLRGQINEKLFF
D gene: NA; V gene: TRBV6-2/TRBV6-3; J gene: TRBJ2-1; clone size: few; CDR3 DNA: TGTGCCAGCAGTTACCGGAGTAAACAGGGAAGGGGGCAGTTCTTC; CDR3 protein: CASSYRSKQGRGQFF
D gene: NA; V gene: TRBV14; J gene: TRBJ1-5; clone size: NA; CDR3 DNA: TGTGCCAGCTTCCGGGGGACGCGCAATCAGCCCCAGCATTTT; CDR3 protein: CASFRGTRNQPQHF
D gene: NA; V gene: TRBV19; J gene: TRBJ2-3; clone size: NA; CDR3 DNA: TGTGCCAGTAGTCCACGGGTGGGTAAGTGCACAGATACGCAGTATTTT; CDR3 protein: CASSPRVGKCTDTQYF
D gene: TRBD1; V gene: TRBV20-1; J gene: TRBJ1-5; clone size: NA; CDR3 DNA: TGCAGTGCTAGAGATCGGGACAGGGGAAGACAGCCCCAGCATTTT; CDR3 protein: CSARDRDRGRQPQHF
D gene: TRBD1; V gene: TRBV6-2/TRBV6-3; J gene: TRBJ2-2; clone size: NA; CDR3 DNA: TGTGCCAGCCGCAGGGACAGGAGGGACGGGGAGCTGTTTTTT; CDR3 protein: CASRRDRRDGELFF
D gene: TRBD2; V gene: TRBV4-1; J gene: TRBJ2-3; clone size: few; CDR3 DNA: TGCGCCAGCAGCCAAGGGGACTACACGACAGATACGCAGTATTTT; CDR3 protein: CASSQGDYTTDTQYF
D gene: NA; V gene: TRBV29-1; J gene: TRBJ2-3; clone size: NA; CDR3 DNA: TGCAGCGTACAACGACAAGATACGCAGTATTTT; CDR3 protein: CSVQRQDTQYF
D gene: NA; V gene: TRBV7-9; J gene: TRBJ2-1; clone size: many; CDR3 DNA: TGTGCCAGCAGCCTCCGGACTTCGGGCCTTCTTACGCAGTTCTTC; CDR3 protein: CASSLRTSGLLTQFF
D gene: NA; V gene: TRBV6-2/TRBV6-3; J gene: TRBJ1-4; clone size: NA; CDR3 DNA: TGTGCCAGCAGTTATGCGGAGGAGGAAAAACTGTTTTTT; CDR3 protein: CASSYAEEEKLFF
D gene: NA; V gene: TRBV7-9; J gene: TRBJ2-5; clone size: NA; CDR3 DNA: TGTGCCAGCAGCTGGACCGAGACCCAGTACTTC; CDR3 protein: CASSWTETQYF